The 18 T cell receptor beta chains given below trace back to one sample, sequenced in a study of cytomegalovirus exposure and HLA in healthy donors. Assay used: immunoSEQ multiplex PCR; TCRdb lists only in-frame clones, some missing. This table holds fewer than 95,000 clones, 80% to 85% found once. Sequencing was done on a sample of PBMCs. These TCRs come from a young woman in good health and CMV-seropositive.

The chain employs TRBV9 and TRBJ2-1, with 14 nucleotides matching TRBD2. The CDR3 has 17 amino acids. With 5 bases clipped from V and 0 bases from J, the junction kept 4 bases outside the gene matches. The germline V gene has CDR1 SGDLS and CDR2 YYNGEE. CDR3 sequence (DNA): TGTGCCAGCAGAGGGACTAGCGGGGGAGGCTCCTACAATGAGCAGTTCTTC. Amino acids: CASRGTSGGGSYNEQFF.

The gene calls are TRBV6-1 and TRBJ1-5; TRBD1 is a possible D gene (5 bases). This CDR3 is built from 16 residues. Germline V gene sequence: CDR1 MNHNS, CDR2 SASEGT. The V and J ends lost 3 bases and 3 bases respectively, with 15 bases between them. CDR3 DNA sequence: TGTGCCAGCAGTGAGTGGATTCAGGGTTCCAATCAGCCCCAGCATTTT. Its translation: CASSEWIQGSNQPQHF.

This clone was counted a single time. The gene calls are TRBV28 and TRBJ2-3; 10 bases fit TRBD2. The CDR3 has 16 amino acids. CDR1 and CDR2 from the germline V gene are MDHEN and SYDVKM. The V gene end was trimmed by 5 bases and the J gene end by 2 bases; junction bases not matched to a gene: 7. CDR3 region: CASSAGTSETTDTQYF. The CDR3 bases are TGTGCCAGCAGTGCCGGGACTAGCGAGACCACAGATACGCAGTATTTT.

This chain links TRBV4-2 with TRBJ1-1, with 9 nucleotides matching TRBD1. CDR3 length: 15 amino acids. V shed 0 bases, J shed 9 bases, and the junction held 8 bases outside the gene matches. In germline, CDR1 is LGHNA, CDR2 YNFKEQ. CDR3 region: CASSQDPGQGSKAFF. The CDR3 nucleotides read TGTGCCAGCAGCCAAGACCCGGGACAGGGTAGTAAAGCTTTCTTT.

The V and J genes are TRBV19 and TRBJ1-3, with 7 positions matching TRBD1. Germline values: CDR1 LNHDA, CDR2 SQIVND (reference sequence). CDR3 size: 15 residues. V dropped 5 bases and J dropped 4; count of bases not matched to a gene: 8. CDR3 amino acids: CASSSPTGTGNTIYF. DNA for the CDR3: TGTGCCAGTAGTTCTCCGACAGGGACGGGAAACACCATATATTTT.

The CDR3 reads CASSRGGLDTQYF. Written as DNA, the CDR3 is TGTGCCAGCAGCCGGGGGGGATTAGATACGCAGTATTTT. The chain couples TRBV6-6 to TRBJ2-3; TRBD2 matches at 8 bases. CDR1 MNHNY and CDR2 SVGAGI come from the germline V gene (reference sequence). This CDR3 region has 13 residues. Trimming took 6 bases from V and 5 from J; bases not matched to a gene: 4.

This clone appeared once. The rearrangement links TRBV4-1 to TRBJ1-5; D is possibly TRBD1 (6 bases). V was shortened by 0 bases and J by 6 bases, with 12 bases between the two germline ends. The germline V gene has CDR1 MGHRA and CDR2 YSYEKL. The CDR3 extends over 15 amino acids. DNA of the CDR3: TGCGCCAGCAGCCAAGATTACAGGGAGAGTCAGCCCCAGCATTTT. This encodes CASSQDYRESQPQHF.

The V call is TRBV28, the J call TRBJ1-3; perhaps TRBD1 as D (6 bases). The CDR3 runs to 14 residues. CDR1 and CDR2 (germline): MDHEN, SYDVKM. Trimming cost V 6 bases and J 4 bases, with 13 bases left between them. CDR3 DNA sequence: TGTGCCAGCAGAAAACAGGGTTTGGGAAACACCATATATTTT. Translated, it gives CASRKQGLGNTIYF. The complete variable domain, with remaining parts taken from reference TRBV28 and TRBJ1-3, reads DVKVTQSSRYLVKRTGEKVFLECVQDMDHENMFWYRQDPGLGLRLIYFSYDVKMKEKGDIPEGYSVSREKKERFSLILESASTNQTSMYLCASRKQGLGNTIYFGEGSWLTVV.

The chain joins TRBV27 to TRBJ2-1; a possible D gene is TRBD1 (5 bases). Between the trimmed V and J ends, which lost 2 bases and 4 bases, there was a span of 9 bases. CDR3 size: 14 residues. CDR1 MNHEY and CDR2 SMNVEV come from the germline V gene (reference sequence). The CDR3 DNA reads as TGTGCCAGCAGTTTACAGGGTTCTTACAATGAGCAGTTCTTC. Protein product: CASSLQGSYNEQFF.

CDR3 nucleotides: TGTGCCAGCAGTTTCAGGGGGAACACTGAAGCTTTCTTT. Protein: CASSFRGNTEAFF. The gene calls are TRBV28 and TRBJ1-1; possible D gene TRBD1, 6 bases. This CDR3 region has 13 residues. Looked up from germline, CDR1 is MDHEN and CDR2 is SYDVKM. V was pared by 3 bases and J by 1 base, with 6 bases between.

The J gene is TRBJ1-2, the V gene TRBV7-9; D perhaps matches TRBD1 (5 bases). This CDR3 spans 14 amino acids. The germline V gene has CDR1 SEHNR and CDR2 FQNEAQ (reference sequence). Trimming took 0 bases from V and 2 from J, leaving 7 bases between them. The CDR3, as DNA: TGTGCCAGCAGCTTAGCGCGGGGGAACTATGGCTACACCTTC. Translating gives CASSLARGNYGYTF.

In DNA, the CDR3 is TGTGCCAGCAGTGAGGAGACAGGGGGAGGTGAAAAACTGTTTTTT. It is translated as CASSEETGGGEKLFF. This chain joins TRBV27 and TRBJ1-4; TRBD1 matches at 9 bases. Germline V gene sequence: CDR1 MNHEY, CDR2 SMNVEV (reference sequence). The CDR3 is 15 amino acids. Trimming cost V 5 bases and J 7 bases; bases outside gene matches: 8.

The chain couples TRBV5-1 to TRBJ1-1; D is possibly TRBD1 (5 bases). There are 15 residues in the CDR3. V lost 4 bases and J lost 0, with 13 bases in between. In germline, CDR1 is SGHRS, CDR2 YFSETQ. The CDR3 nucleotides are TGCGCCAGCAGCGGATCCGGGGGGTTGAACACTGAAGCTTTCTTT. The encoded protein is CASSGSGGLNTEAFF.

This clone was recorded a few times. The chain couples TRBV30 to TRBJ2-1; 7 bases fit TRBD2. This CDR3 contains 14 residues. V gave up 1 base and J gave up 0 bases; unmatched junction bases: 0. CDR1 is GTSNPN and CDR2 is SVGIG in the germline V gene (reference sequence). The CDR3 region is CAWSGTSSYNEQFF. The CDR3 bases are TGTGCCTGGAGTGGGACTAGCTCCTACAATGAGCAGTTCTTC.

The J gene is TRBJ2-3, the V gene TRBV19, with 8 bases fitting TRBD2. Germline CDR1 and CDR2: LNHDA and SQIVND (reference sequence). V lost 8 bases, J lost 3 bases, and 10 bases stayed unmatched. This CDR3 is 15 amino acids long. CDR3 region: CASSPGLGWTDTQYF. DNA for the CDR3: TGTGCCAGTTCCCCGGGACTAGGGTGGACAGATACGCAGTATTTT.

This clone appeared a single time. The genes are TRBV9 and TRBJ1-3, with unresolved D. V was cut by 4 bases and J by 8 bases, with 16 bases left in between. The CDR3 is 14 residues long. Germline V gives CDR1 SGDLS, CDR2 YYNGEE. CDR3 DNA sequence: TGTGCCAGCAGCTATTTAGACCGGCGGGACACCATATATTTT. Its translation: CASSYLDRRDTIYF.

The rearrangement joins TRBV5-1 to TRBJ1-6, with TRBD1 as a possible D gene (6 bases). Trimming shortened V by 3 bases and J by 8 bases, and 15 bases separated the two germline ends. The germline V gene has CDR1 SGHRS and CDR2 YFSETQ. The CDR3 is made up of 15 amino acids. The DNA of the CDR3 is TGCGCCAGCAGCTCCGGGACACCAAACGATTCACCCCTCCACTTT. This sequence encodes CASSSGTPNDSPLHF.

In its sample, this clone was seen a few times. The genes are TRBV29-1 and TRBJ2-3; 9 nucleotides line up with TRBD2. This CDR3 has 15 amino acids. Germline CDR1 is SQVTM and CDR2 is ANQGSEA. V was pared by 1 base and J by 1 base, with 3 bases of the junction left unmatched. CDR3 loop: CSVEGSSGGTDTQYF. DNA of the CDR3: TGCAGCGTTGAAGGGTCTAGCGGGGGCACAGATACGCAGTATTTT.